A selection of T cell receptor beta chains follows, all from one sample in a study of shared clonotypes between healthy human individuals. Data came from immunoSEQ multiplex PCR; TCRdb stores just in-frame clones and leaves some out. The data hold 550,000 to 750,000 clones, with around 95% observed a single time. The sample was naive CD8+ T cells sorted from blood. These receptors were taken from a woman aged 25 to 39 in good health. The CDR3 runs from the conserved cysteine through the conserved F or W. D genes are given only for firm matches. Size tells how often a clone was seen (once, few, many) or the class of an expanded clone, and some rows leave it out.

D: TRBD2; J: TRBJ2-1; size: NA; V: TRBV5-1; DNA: TGCGCCAGCAGCTTGGTGCCTAGCGGGAGCTCCTACAATGAGCAGTTCTTC; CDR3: CASSLVPSGSSYNEQFF
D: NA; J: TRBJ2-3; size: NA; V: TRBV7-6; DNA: TGTGCCAGCAGCCCGACCACCGGGAAGAGTACAGATACGCAGTATTTT; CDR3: CASSPTTGKSTDTQYF
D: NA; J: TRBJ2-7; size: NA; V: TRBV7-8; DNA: TGTGCCAGCACCGGGACAAAGTCCTACGAGCAGTACTTC; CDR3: CASTGTKSYEQYF
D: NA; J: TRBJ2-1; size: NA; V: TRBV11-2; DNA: TGTGCCAGCAGACCAGGGGGCGGGAGCCCCTACAATGAGCAGTTCTTC; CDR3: CASRPGGGSPYNEQFF
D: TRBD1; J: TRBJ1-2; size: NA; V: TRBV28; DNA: TGTGCCAGCAGTTTACCGGGACAGGGGGCGAAGGACTATGGCTACACCTTC; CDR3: CASSLPGQGAKDYGYTF
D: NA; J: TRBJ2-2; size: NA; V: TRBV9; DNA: TGTGCCAGCAGCGTGGGACGAACGGTAGTACGGACCGAAAAATTAAGGGGGGAGCTGTTTTTT; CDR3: CASSVGRTVVRTEKLRGELFF
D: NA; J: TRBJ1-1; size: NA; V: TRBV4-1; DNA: TGCGCCAGCAGCCAAGGGTCCAACACTGAAGCTTTCTTT; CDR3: CASSQGSNTEAFF
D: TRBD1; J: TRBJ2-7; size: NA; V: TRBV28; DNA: TGTGCCAGCAGCCACAGGGGTAACGAGCAGTACTTC; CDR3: CASSHRGNEQYF
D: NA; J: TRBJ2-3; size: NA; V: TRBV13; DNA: TGTGCCAGCAGCTCCCGACTAGTTCAACCCACAGATACGCAGTATTTT; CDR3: CASSSRLVQPTDTQYF
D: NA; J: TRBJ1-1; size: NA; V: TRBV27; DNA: TGTGCCAGCAGTTTCATGGGAAACACTGAAGCTTTCTTT; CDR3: CASSFMGNTEAFF
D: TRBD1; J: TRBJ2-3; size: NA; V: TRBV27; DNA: TGTGCCAGCAGGGGGTTTATAGGGACAGGGCGAACAGATACGCAGTATTTT; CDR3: CASRGFIGTGRTDTQYF
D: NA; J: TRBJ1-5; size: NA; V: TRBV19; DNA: TGTGCCAGTAAACAGGAGGGTAATCAGCCCCAGCATTTT; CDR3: CASKQEGNQPQHF
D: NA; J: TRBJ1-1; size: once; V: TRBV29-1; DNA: TGCAGCGTTGACCGCCAAGGAAGGACTGAAGCTTTCTTT; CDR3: CSVDRQGRTEAFF
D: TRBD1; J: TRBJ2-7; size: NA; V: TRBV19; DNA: TGTGCCAGTAGTTTCGGGACAGGGGAGTACGAGCAGTACTTC; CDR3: CASSFGTGEYEQYF
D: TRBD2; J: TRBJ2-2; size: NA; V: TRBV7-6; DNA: TGTGCCAGCAGCTTTAGCGGGAGAGGCACCGGGGAGCTGTTTTTT; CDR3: CASSFSGRGTGELFF
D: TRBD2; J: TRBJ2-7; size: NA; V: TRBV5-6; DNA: TGTGCCAGCAGCTTGGGGGCGGGAGGGCCCTACGAGCAGTACTTC; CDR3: CASSLGAGGPYEQYF
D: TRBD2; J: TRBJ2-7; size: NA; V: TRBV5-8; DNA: TGTGCCAGCAGTCTAGCGGGAAAATACTACGAGCAGTACTTC; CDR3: CASSLAGKYYEQYF
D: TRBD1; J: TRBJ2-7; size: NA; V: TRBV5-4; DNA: TGTGCCAGCAGCTGGGGGACAGGGAGCTACGAGCAGTACTTC; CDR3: CASSWGTGSYEQYF
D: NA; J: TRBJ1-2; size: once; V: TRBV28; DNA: TGTGCCAGCACCCACGCCGGGACCCACGGCTACACCTTC; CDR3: CASTHAGTHGYTF
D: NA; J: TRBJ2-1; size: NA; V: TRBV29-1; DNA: TGCAGCGTTGGGGACACGGCCTACAATGAGCAGTTCTTC; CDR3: CSVGDTAYNEQFF
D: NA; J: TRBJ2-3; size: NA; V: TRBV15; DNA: TGTGCCACCACCATTCTCTTTGGCACAGATACGCAGTATTTT; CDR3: CATTILFGTDTQYF
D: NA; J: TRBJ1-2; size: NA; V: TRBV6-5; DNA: TGTGCCAGCAGTTACGGCACCAACTATGGCTACACCTTC; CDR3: CASSYGTNYGYTF
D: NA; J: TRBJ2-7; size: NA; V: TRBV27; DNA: TGTGCCAGCAGTCTGACCCGAGACCCCCACGAGCAGTACTTC; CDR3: CASSLTRDPHEQYF
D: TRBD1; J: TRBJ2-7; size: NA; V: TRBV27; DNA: TGTGCCAGCAATCGACAGGGGACTTCCGACTACGAGCAGTACTTC; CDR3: CASNRQGTSDYEQYF
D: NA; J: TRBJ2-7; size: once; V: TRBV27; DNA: TGTGCCAGCAGTTCCGGGGCGCGGGGTTACGAGCAGTACTTC; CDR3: CASSSGARGYEQYF
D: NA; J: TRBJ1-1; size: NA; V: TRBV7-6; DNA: TGTGCCAGCAGCTTAGAGCAGGGGATGGAAGCTTTCTTT; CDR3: CASSLEQGMEAFF
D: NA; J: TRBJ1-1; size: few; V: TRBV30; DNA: TGTGCCTGGAGTGTACAGGGGAACACTGAAGCTTTCTTT; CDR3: CAWSVQGNTEAFF
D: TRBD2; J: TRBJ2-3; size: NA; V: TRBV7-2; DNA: TGTGCCAGCAGCCTAAGCGGGATTGGCACAGATACGCAGTATTTT; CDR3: CASSLSGIGTDTQYF
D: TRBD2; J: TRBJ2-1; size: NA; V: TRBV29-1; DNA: TGCAGCGTTGAGGTGCGACTAGCGGGAAATCCGTACAATGAGCAGTTCTTC; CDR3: CSVEVRLAGNPYNEQFF
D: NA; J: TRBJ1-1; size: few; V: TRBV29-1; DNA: TGCAGCGTCCACACCGACGGGACTGAAGCTTTCTTT; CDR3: CSVHTDGTEAFF
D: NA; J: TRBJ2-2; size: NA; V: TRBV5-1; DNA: TGCGCCAGCAGGACACCCGCGAACACCGGGGAGCTGTTTTTT; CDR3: CASRTPANTGELFF
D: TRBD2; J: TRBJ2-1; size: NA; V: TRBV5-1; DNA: TGCGCCAGCAGCTTGAGGTTGTCTAGCGGGAGTAGCTACAATGAGCAGTTCTTC; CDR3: CASSLRLSSGSSYNEQFF
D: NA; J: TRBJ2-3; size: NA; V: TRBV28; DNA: TGTGCCAGCAGTTTCCGGGCCACAGATACGCAGTATTTT; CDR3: CASSFRATDTQYF
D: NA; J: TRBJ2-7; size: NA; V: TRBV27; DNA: TGTGCCAGCGGCCCCGGGACACACTACGAGCGGCAGTACTTC; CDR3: CASGPGTHYERQYF
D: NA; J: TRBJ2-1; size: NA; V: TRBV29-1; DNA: TGCAGCGTTGAAGCCCGGAGTGGGAATGAGCAGTTCTTC; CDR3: CSVEARSGNEQFF
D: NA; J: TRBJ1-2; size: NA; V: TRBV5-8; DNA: TGTGCCAGCAGCTTAGAGCCCCGAGGCTACACCTTC; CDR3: CASSLEPRGYTF
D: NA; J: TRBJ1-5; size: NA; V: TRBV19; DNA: TGTGCCAGTAGTGAACAGGGTCTGCCCCAGCATTTT; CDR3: CASSEQGLPQHF
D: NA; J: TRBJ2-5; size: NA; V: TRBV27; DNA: TGTGCCAGCAGTTTGATTGGCCAAGAGACCCAGTACTTC; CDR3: CASSLIGQETQYF
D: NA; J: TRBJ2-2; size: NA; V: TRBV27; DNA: TGTGCCAGCAGCCCAAACGGGCTAGGGTCTGGGGAGCTGTTTTTT; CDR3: CASSPNGLGSGELFF
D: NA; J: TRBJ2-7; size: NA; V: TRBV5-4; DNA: TGTGCCAGCAGCTTCGGGGGAGGGGGCCATGGGCAGTACTTC; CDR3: CASSFGGGGHGQYF
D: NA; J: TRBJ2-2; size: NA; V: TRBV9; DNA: TGTGCCAGCAGCGTAGCTAGGAGCCGGGAGCTGTTTTTT; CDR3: CASSVARSRELFF
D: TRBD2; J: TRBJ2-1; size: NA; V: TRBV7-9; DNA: TGTGCCAGCAGCTTTGACCTAGAGCCTAGCGGGAACTACAATGAGCAGTTCTTC; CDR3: CASSFDLEPSGNYNEQFF
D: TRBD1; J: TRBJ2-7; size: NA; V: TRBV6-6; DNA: TGTGCCAGCAGTTACCATACCTACAGGGGAGACTACGAGCAGTACTTC; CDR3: CASSYHTYRGDYEQYF
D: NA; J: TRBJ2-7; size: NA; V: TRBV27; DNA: TGTGCCAGCAGTTCAAAAAACTACGAGCAGTACTTC; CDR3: CASSSKNYEQYF
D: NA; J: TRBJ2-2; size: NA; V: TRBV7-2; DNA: TGTGCCAGCAGCTTTTCCCCCCCCTGGGAGCTGTTTTTT; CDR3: CASSFSPPWELFF
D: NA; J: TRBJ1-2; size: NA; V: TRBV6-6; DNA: TGTGCCAGCTCAGAACTACAGGGAGGGAGCTATGGCTACACCTTC; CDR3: CASSELQGGSYGYTF
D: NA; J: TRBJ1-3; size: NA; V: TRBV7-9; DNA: TGTGCCAGCAGCCAAGGACACCGCTCTGGAAACACCATATATTTT; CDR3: CASSQGHRSGNTIYF
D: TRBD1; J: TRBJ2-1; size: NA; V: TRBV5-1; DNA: TGCGCCAGCAGCCCTGACAGGGGGCATTACAATGAGCAGTTCTTC; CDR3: CASSPDRGHYNEQFF
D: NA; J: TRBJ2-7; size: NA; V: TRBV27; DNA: TGTGCCAGCAGTTTAGTGCTGTCTGGTGACGAGCAGTACTTC; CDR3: CASSLVLSGDEQYF
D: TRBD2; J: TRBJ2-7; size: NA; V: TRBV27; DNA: TGTGCCAGCAGGGCTAGCGGGTACGAGCAGTACTTC; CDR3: CASRASGYEQYF
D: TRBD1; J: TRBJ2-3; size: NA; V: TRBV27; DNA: TGTGCCAGCAGTCCCCACGGACAGGGCACAGATACGCAGTATTTT; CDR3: CASSPHGQGTDTQYF
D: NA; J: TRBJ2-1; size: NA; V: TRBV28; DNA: TGTGCCAGCAGTTTTTATAGGCGACTAAGCTCCTACAATGAGCAGTTCTTC; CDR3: CASSFYRRLSSYNEQFF
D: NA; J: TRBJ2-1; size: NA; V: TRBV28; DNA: TGTGCCAGCAGTCCCAGGCTGGGGCGGAACAATGAGCAGTTCTTC; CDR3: CASSPRLGRNNEQFF
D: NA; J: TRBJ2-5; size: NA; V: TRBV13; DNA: TGTGCCAGCAGCTTATGGACCGCGGGGACCCAGTACTTC; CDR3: CASSLWTAGTQYF
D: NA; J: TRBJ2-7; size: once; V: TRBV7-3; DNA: TGTGCCAGCAGCTTAAGGTCCTACGAGCAGTACTTC; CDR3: CASSLRSYEQYF